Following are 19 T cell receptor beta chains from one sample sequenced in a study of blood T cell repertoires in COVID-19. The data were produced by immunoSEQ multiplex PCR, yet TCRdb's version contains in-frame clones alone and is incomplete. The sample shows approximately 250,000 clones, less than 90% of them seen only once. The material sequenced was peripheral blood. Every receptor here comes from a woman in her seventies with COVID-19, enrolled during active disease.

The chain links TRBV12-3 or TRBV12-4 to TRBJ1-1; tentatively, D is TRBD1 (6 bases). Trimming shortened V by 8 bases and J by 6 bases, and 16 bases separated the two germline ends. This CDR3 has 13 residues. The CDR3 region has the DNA TGTGCCAGCGATCCGGGGGGCAGGGCTGAAGCTTTCTTT. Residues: CASDPGGRAEAFF.

The CDR3 DNA reads TGCGCCAGCAGCTCCCCCGACAGTCCCTATGGCTACACCTTC. Translation gives CASSSPDSPYGYTF. The chain joins TRBV5-1 to TRBJ1-2; D may be TRBD1 (5 bases). Germline V gene data show CDR1 as SGHRS and CDR2 as YFSETQ. V was pared by 3 bases and J by 4 bases, with 13 bases between. The CDR3 runs 14 residues.

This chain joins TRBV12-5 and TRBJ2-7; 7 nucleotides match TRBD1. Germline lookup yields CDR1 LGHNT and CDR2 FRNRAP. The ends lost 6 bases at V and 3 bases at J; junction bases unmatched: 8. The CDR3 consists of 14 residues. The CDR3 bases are TGTGCTAGTGGAGCCGGGACAGAATACTACGAGCAGTACTTC. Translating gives CASGAGTEYYEQYF.

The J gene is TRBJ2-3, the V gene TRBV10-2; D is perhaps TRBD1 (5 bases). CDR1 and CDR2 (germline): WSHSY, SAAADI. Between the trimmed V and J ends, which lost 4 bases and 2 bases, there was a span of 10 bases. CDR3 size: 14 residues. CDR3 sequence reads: CASSVGRVTDTQYF. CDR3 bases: TGCGCCAGCAGTGTAGGCAGGGTCACAGATACGCAGTATTTT.

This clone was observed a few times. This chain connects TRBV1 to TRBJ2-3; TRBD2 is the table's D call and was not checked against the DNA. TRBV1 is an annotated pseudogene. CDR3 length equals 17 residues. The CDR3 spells CTSSQESGGPSTDTQYF. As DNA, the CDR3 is TGCACCAGCAGCCAAGAGAGCGGGGGGCCTAGCACAGATACGCAGTATTTT.

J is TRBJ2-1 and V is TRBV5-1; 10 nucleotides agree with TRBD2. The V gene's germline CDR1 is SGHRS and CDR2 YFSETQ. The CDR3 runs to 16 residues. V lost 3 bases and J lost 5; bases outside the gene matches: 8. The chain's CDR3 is CASSSRSGGAHNEQFF. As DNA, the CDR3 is TGCGCCAGCAGCTCCAGAAGCGGGGGGGCCCACAATGAGCAGTTCTTC. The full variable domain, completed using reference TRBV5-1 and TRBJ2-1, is KAGVTQTPRYLIKTRGQQVTLSCSPISGHRSVSWYQQTPGQGLQFLFEYFSETQRNKGNFPGRFSGRQFSNSRSEMNVSTLELGDSALYLCASSSRSGGAHNEQFFGPGTRLTVL.

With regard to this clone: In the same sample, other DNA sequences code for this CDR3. The CDR3 DNA reads as TGTGCCAGCAGTTTTACGGGTACCTACGAGCAGTACTTC. Its protein is CASSFTGTYEQYF. V usage is TRBV27 and J usage is TRBJ2-7; D is ambiguous. Germline CDR1 and CDR2: MNHEY and SMNVEV (reference sequence). Trimming cost V 3 bases and J 2 bases, with 8 bases left between them. The CDR3 spans 13 residues.

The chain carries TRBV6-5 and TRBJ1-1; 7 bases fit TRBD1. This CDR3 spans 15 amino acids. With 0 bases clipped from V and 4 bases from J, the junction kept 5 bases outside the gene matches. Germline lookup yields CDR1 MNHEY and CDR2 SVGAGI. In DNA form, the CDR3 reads TGTGCCAGCAGTTACTCGTCGACAGGGCCCACTGAAGCTTTCTTT. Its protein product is CASSYSSTGPTEAFF.

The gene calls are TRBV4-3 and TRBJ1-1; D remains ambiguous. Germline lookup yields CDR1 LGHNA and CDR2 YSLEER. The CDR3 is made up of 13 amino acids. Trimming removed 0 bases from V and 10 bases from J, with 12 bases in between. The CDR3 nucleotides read TGCGCCAGCAGCCAAGAGTTGGTGAGCGCAGCTTTCTTT. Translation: CASSQELVSAAFF.

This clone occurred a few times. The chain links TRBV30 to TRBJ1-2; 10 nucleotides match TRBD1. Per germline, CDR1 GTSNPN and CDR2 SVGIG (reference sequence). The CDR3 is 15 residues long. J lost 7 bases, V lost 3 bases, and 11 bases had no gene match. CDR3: CAWRQRDRGSSGYTF. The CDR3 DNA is TGTGCCTGGAGACAACGGGACAGGGGTTCGAGTGGCTACACCTTC.

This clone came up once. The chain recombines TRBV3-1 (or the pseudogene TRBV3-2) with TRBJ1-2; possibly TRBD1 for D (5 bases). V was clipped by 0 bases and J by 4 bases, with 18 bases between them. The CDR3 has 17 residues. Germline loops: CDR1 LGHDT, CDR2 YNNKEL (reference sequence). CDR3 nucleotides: TGTGCCAGCAGCCAAGAAGGGGCGAGTTTCTTGTTCTATGGCTACACCTTC. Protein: CASSQEGASFLFYGYTF.

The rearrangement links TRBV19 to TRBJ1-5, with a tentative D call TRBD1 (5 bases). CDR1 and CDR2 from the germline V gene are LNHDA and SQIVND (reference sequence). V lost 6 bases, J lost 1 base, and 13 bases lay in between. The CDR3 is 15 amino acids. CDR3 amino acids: CASSYQGGSNQPQHF. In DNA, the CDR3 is TGTGCCAGTAGCTACCAGGGCGGAAGCAATCAGCCCCAGCATTTT.

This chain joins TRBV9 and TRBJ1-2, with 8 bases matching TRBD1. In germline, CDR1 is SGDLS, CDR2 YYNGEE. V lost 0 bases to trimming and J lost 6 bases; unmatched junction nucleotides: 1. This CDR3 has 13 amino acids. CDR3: CASSVAGGDGYTF. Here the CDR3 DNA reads TGTGCCAGCAGCGTAGCAGGGGGCGATGGCTACACCTTC.

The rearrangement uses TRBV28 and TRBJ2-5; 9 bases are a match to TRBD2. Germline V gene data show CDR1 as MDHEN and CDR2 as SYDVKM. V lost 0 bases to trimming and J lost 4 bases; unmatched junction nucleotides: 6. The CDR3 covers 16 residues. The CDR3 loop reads CASSLWLAGPRETQYF. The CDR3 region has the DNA TGTGCCAGCAGTTTATGGCTAGCGGGACCTCGAGAGACCCAGTACTTC. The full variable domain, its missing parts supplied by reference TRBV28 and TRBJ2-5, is DVKVTQSSRYLVKRTGEKVFLECVQDMDHENMFWYRQDPGLGLRLIYFSYDVKMKEKGDIPEGYSVSREKKERFSLILESASTNQTSMYLCASSLWLAGPRETQYFGPGTRLLVL.

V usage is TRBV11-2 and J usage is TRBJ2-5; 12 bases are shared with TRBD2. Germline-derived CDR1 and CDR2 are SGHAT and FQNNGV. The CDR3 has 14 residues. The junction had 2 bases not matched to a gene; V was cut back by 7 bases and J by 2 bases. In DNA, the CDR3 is TGTGCCAGCATTCTAGCGGGGGGGCAAGAGACCCAGTACTTC. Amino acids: CASILAGGQETQYF.

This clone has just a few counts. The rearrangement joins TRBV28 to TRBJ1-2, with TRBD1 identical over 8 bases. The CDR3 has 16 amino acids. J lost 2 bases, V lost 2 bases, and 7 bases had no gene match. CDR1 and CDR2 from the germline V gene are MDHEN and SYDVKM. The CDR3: CASSLVGTGDNYGYTF. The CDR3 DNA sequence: TGTGCCAGCAGTTTAGTTGGGACAGGAGACAACTATGGCTACACCTTC.

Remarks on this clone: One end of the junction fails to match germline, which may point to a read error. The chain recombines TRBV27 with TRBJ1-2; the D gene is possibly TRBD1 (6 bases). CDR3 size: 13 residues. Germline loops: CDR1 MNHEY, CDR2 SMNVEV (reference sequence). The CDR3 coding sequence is TGTGCCAGCAGTTACCAGGGGTCCTATGGTTACACCTTC. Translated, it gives CASSYQGSYGYTF.

The CDR3 DNA sequence: TGTGCCAGCTGTCGGGGTGTTGATTCACCCCTCCACTTT. It yields the protein CASCRGVDSPLHF. The rearrangement joins TRBV6-5 to TRBJ1-6; D call uncertain. Trimming stripped 8 bases from V and 8 bases from J, with 13 bases between. CDR3 length: 13 amino acids. Germline V lookup: CDR1 MNHEY, CDR2 SVGAGI.

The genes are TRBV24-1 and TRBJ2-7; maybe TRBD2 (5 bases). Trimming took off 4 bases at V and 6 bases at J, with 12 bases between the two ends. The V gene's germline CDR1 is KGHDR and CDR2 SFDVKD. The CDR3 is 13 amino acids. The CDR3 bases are TGTGCCACCAGTGACCCCCGGGATCGCGAGCAGTACTTC. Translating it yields CATSDPRDREQYF.